The following is a TCR beta chain sequence with its context. Sample-barcoded 5' priming and a J-beta primer mix drove a second PCR of 7 to 11 cycles. TCRdb re-derived calls from the 5' RACE reads in MiXCR, one entry per CDR3 protein. The table has roughly 860,000 distinct CDR3 sequences, roughly 60% seen once. The data were obtained in a study of blood T cells in healthy people across ages. Germline CDR1 reads MNHEY; CDR2 reads SVGEGT. The CDR3 totals 12 residues. V dropped 2 bases and J dropped 7 bases, with 6 bases sitting between them. Material: blood. V is TRBV6-2 or TRBV6-3 and J is TRBJ2-1; unclear D gene. The sequence was collected from a man under 40 in good health. For the CDR3, the DNA is TGTGCCAGCAGTTACGCAGATAATGAGCAGTTCTTC. Amino acid sequence: CASSYADNEQFF.